This TCR beta chain was identified in a study of identical twins' blood T cells. MiXCR, applied by TCRdb to the 5' RACE reads, yields one record per CDR3 protein. The table includes roughly 340,000 distinct CDR3 sequences, about 28% detected once. Remarks on this clonotype: Mismatch with germline at one junction end may stem from a read error.

This CDR3 comprises 13 residues. Germline V gene sequence: CDR1 SQVTM, CDR2 ANQGSEA. Sequenced: PBMCs. This sequence originates from a woman aged 18-49 years in good health. The chain is built from TRBV29-1 and TRBJ2-1; D possibly corresponds to TRBD1 (6 bases). The CDR3 protein is CSVEKGVINGQFF. The CDR3 coding sequence is TGCAGCGTTGAAAAGGGGGTTATCAATGGGCAGTTCTTC.